Described below is a single T cell receptor (beta chain) sequence and its context. The sample belongs to a study of CD8 T cells in ankylosing spondylitis. The CDR3 consists of 15 residues. In germline, CDR1 is SGHAT, CDR2 FQNNGV. Between the trimmed V and J ends, which lost 5 bases and 4 bases, there was a span of 15 bases. TCRdb itself ran the 5' RACE reads through MiXCR, one entry per CDR3 protein. This sample has approximately 140,000 distinct CDR3 sequences, with roughly 7.7% found just once. The sequenced sample was synovial fluid, either unsorted or a sorted T cell fraction (not recorded which). The clonotype comes from a male donor with ankylosing spondylitis. The rearrangement joins TRBV11-2 to TRBJ1-3; D is undetermined. CDR3 residues: CASSPTWGLGNTIYF. In DNA form, the CDR3 reads TGTGCCAGCAGCCCAACGTGGGGTTTGGGAAACACCATATATTTT.